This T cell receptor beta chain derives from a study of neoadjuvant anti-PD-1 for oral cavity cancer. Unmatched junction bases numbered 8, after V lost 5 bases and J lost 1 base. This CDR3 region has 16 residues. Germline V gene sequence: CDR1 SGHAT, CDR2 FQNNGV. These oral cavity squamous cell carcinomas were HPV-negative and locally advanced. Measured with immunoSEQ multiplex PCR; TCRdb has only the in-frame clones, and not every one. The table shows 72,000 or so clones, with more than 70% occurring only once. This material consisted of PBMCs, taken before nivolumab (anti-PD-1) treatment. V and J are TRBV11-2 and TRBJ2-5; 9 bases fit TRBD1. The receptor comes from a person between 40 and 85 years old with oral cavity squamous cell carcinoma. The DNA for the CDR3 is TGTGCCAGCAGCGAGACCGGGACAGGGCGCCAAGAGACCCAGTACTTC. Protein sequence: CASSETGTGRQETQYF.